This entry is about one TCR beta chain. Its antigen is unidentified. It is unclear where the CDR3 begins or ends on the DNA, so no DNA is shown, and the CDR3 is as TCRdb lists it. Profiling relied on immunoSEQ multiplex PCR, and the TCRdb table lists in-frame clones only, not all of them. The sample carries under 100,000 clones, approximately 89% recorded once. This record comes from a study of T cell responses to AZD1222 COVID-19 vaccine. Study findings and constraints: Repertoires were collected only later (after the peak T cell response had occurred).

This specimen was peripheral blood, taken on day 0 of AZD1222 vaccination. The receptor's source is an adult in good health.

The CDR3 spells CASSFFGAGNF. The chain joins TRBV7-6 to TRBJ1-2. The CDR3 spans 11 residues, counting both ends. In germline, CDR1 is SGHVS, CDR2 FNYEAQ.